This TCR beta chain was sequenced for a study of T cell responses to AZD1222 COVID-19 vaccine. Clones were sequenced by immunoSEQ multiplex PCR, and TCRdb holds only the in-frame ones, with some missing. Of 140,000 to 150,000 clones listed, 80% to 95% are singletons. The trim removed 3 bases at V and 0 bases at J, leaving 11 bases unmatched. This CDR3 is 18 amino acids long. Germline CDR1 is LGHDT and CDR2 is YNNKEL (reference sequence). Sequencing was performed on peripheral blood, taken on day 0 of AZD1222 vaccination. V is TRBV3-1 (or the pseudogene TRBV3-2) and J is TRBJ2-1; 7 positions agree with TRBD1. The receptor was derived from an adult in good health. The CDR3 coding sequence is TGTGCCAGCAGCCAGGGGGCAGGGGGATACAGCTCCTACAATGAGCAGTTCTTC. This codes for CASSQGAGGYSSYNEQFF.